A single sample gave rise to the 28 T cell receptor beta chains below, sequenced in a study of CD8 T cells in ankylosing spondylitis. From the 5' RACE reads, TCRdb called clonotypes with MiXCR, one entry per CDR3 protein. The repertoire includes some 140,000 distinct CDR3 sequences, roughly 6.6% of them detected once, and around 12% sits in the top ten. What was sequenced was blood, either unsorted or a sorted T cell fraction (not recorded which). These TCRs come from a female donor with ankylosing spondylitis or in good health (not recorded which).

This clonotype has a count of ten or more. This sequence joins TRBV12-3 or TRBV12-4 and TRBJ1-3; D is uncertain. The CDR3 length is 15 residues. Trimming cost V 4 bases and J 4 bases, with 14 bases left between them. CDR3 coding DNA: TGTGCCAGCAGTTCGATTAGATCTGCCGGAAACACCATATATTTT. As protein: CASSSIRSAGNTIYF.

This clonotype was seen at least ten times. This chain links TRBV10-2 with TRBJ1-1; the D is unclear. The CDR3 has 16 residues. Germline-derived CDR1 and CDR2 are WSHSY and SAAADI. Trimming stripped 2 bases from V and 1 base from J, with 14 bases between. The CDR3: CASSEPSGVSNTEAFF. The CDR3 coding sequence is TGCGCCAGCAGTGAGCCCTCCGGGGTATCGAACACTGAAGCTTTCTTT.

This clonotype was seen repeatedly, ten times or more. V usage is TRBV6-2 or TRBV6-3 and J usage is TRBJ2-5; TRBD2 agrees at 11 bases. The V and J ends lost 5 bases and 2 bases, in that order; junction bases with no gene match: 4. Per the germline V gene, CDR1 is MNHEY and CDR2 is SVGEGT. This CDR3 has 15 residues. This CDR3 reads CASSRGLAVQETQYF. CDR3 nucleotides: TGTGCCAGCAGTAGGGGACTAGCGGTACAAGAGACCCAGTACTTC.

This clonotype was counted at least ten times. The chain carries TRBV10-3 and TRBJ1-2; no reliable D call. The CDR3 length is 14 residues. V was cut by 0 bases and J by 6 bases, with 11 bases left in between. Germline CDR1 reads ENHRY; CDR2 reads SYGVKD. The CDR3 loop reads CAISESRGVDGYTF. The CDR3 DNA follows: TGTGCCATCAGTGAGTCTCGGGGTGTGGATGGCTACACCTTC.

This clonotype was seen a few times. CDR3 in amino acids: CATSRDRGSTNEKLFF. CDR3 nucleotide sequence: TGTGCCACCAGCAGAGATCGGGGCAGTACTAATGAAAAACTGTTTTTT. The chain carries TRBV15 and TRBJ1-4, with D perhaps TRBD1 (5 bases). The CDR3 has 16 amino acids. CDR1 and CDR2 from the germline V gene are LNHNV and YYDKDF (reference sequence). The V and J ends lost 0 bases and 2 bases respectively, with 10 bases between them.

The chain has TRBV5-1 and TRBJ1-1; TRBD1 might be the D (5 bases). Germline loops: CDR1 SGHRS, CDR2 YFSETQ. Trimming removed 0 bases at V and 2 bases at J, with 11 bases between. CDR3 size: 15 residues. The DNA for the CDR3 is TGCGCCAGCAGCTTGGTTGGGGACGGAAACACTGAAGCTTTCTTT. This sequence encodes CASSLVGDGNTEAFF. The complete variable domain, with remaining parts taken from reference TRBV5-1 and TRBJ1-1, reads KAGVTQTPRYLIKTRGQQVTLSCSPISGHRSVSWYQQTPGQGLQFLFEYFSETQRNKGNFPGRFSGRQFSNSRSEMNVSTLELGDSALYLCASSLVGDGNTEAFFGQGTRLTVV.

This clonotype has at least ten counts. V usage is TRBV15 and J usage is TRBJ2-4; D tentatively fits TRBD1 or TRBD2 (6 bases each). Germline values: CDR1 LNHNV, CDR2 YYDKDF (reference sequence). Trimming left V 0 bases short and J 4 bases short, with 13 bases between. This CDR3 is 16 amino acids long. In DNA, the CDR3 is TGTGCCACCAGCAGAGATCCGGGGGCCGGTAAAAACATTCAGTACTTC. It codes for CATSRDPGAGKNIQYF. Using reference TRBV15 and TRBJ2-4 for the parts outside the CDR3, the full variable domain is DAMVIQNPRYQVTQFGKPVTLSCSQTLNHNVMYWYQQKSSQAPKLLFHYYDKDFNNEADTPDNFQSRRPNTSFCFLDIRSPGLGDTAMYLCATSRDPGAGKNIQYFGAGTRLSVL.

In this sample, this clonotype turned up many times. The chain recombines TRBV7-9 with TRBJ2-5; D may be TRBD1 (5 bases). Trimming cost V 5 bases and J 0 bases, with 16 bases left between them. The CDR3 consists of 16 residues. Germline V CDR1 and CDR2: SEHNR, FQNEAQ (reference sequence). This CDR3 is CASSRGTGMYQETQYF. The CDR3 DNA follows: TGTGCCAGCAGCCGCGGAACAGGCATGTACCAAGAGACCCAGTACTTC.

This clonotype was picked up many times. The chain has TRBV5-1 and TRBJ1-1, with a possible D match to TRBD1 (5 bases). Trimming shortened V by 3 bases and J by 1 base, and 10 bases separated the two germline ends. This CDR3 is 14 amino acids long. Germline V gene sequence: CDR1 SGHRS, CDR2 YFSETQ. The CDR3 DNA reads TGCGCCAGCAGCTGGAGAGGGGAGAACACTGAAGCTTTCTTT. Its protein is CASSWRGENTEAFF.

As for this clonotype: The junction differs from germline at one of its ends, possibly a read error. The V call is TRBV7-6, the J call TRBJ1-2; unclear D gene. From germline, CDR1 is SGHVS and CDR2 FNYEAQ. This CDR3 is built from 13 residues. The CDR3 DNA sequence: TGTGCCGGCAGCCGCAGGATACTCCATGGCTACACCTTC. Protein sequence: CAGSRRILHGYTF. Looking up the rest from reference TRBV7-6 and TRBJ1-2 gives the full variable domain: GAGVSQSPRYKVTKRGQDVALRCDPISGHVSLYWYRQALGQGPEFLTYFNYEAQQDKSGLPNDRFSAERPEGSISTLTIQRTEQRDSAMYRCAGSRRILHGYTFGSGTRLTVV.

At least ten counts were recorded for this clonotype. CDR3 amino acids: CASFRLAGVSDTQYF. CDR3 nucleotide sequence: TGTGCCAGCTTTCGACTAGCGGGGGTTTCAGATACGCAGTATTTT. The chain is built from TRBV5-5 and TRBJ2-3; 12 bases match TRBD2. The CDR3 covers 15 residues. Germline-derived CDR1 and CDR2 are SGHKS and YYEKEE (reference sequence). V lost 7 bases and J lost 4; bases outside the gene matches: 7.

The sample holds many counts of this clonotype. The J gene is TRBJ1-4, the V gene TRBV25-1; a possible D gene is TRBD1 (6 bases). With 2 bases removed from V and 8 bases from J, the gap between germline ends came to 12 bases. Germline V gene sequence: CDR1 MGHDK, CDR2 SYGVNS. There are 14 residues in the CDR3. The CDR3 is CASSETHREEKLFF. DNA of the CDR3: TGTGCCAGCAGTGAAACGCACAGGGAGGAAAAACTGTTTTTT.

This clonotype was picked up many times. The CDR3 DNA reads TGTGCCAGCAGCTCCCAACTTCGGGGCAGCTCCTACGAGCAGTACTTC. It translates to CASSSQLRGSSYEQYF. V usage is TRBV28 and J usage is TRBJ2-7; the D gene could be TRBD1 or TRBD2 (5 bases each). The CDR3 is made up of 16 amino acids. Between the trimmed V and J ends, which lost 6 bases and 0 bases, there was a span of 18 bases. Per the germline V gene, CDR1 is MDHEN and CDR2 is SYDVKM.

This clonotype appeared many times. CDR3: CSAGLLGGYEQYF. In nucleotides, the CDR3 is TGCAGTGCTGGTCTTCTGGGCGGATACGAGCAGTACTTC. This chain uses TRBV20-1 with TRBJ2-7; D call uncertain. The CDR3 spans 13 residues. Per germline, CDR1 DFQATT and CDR2 SNEGSKA (reference sequence). Trimming removed 5 bases at V and 4 bases at J, with 15 bases between.

At least ten counts were recorded for this clonotype. This rearrangement joins TRBV20-1 to TRBJ1-5; D call uncertain. Trimming shortened V by 6 bases and J by 0 bases, and 9 bases separated the two germline ends. The CDR3 runs to 13 residues. Germline values: CDR1 DFQATT, CDR2 SNEGSKA (reference sequence). CDR3 sequence reads: CSAMLVSNQPQHF. The CDR3 DNA reads TGCAGTGCCATGTTGGTTAGCAATCAGCCCCAGCATTTT.

This CDR3 reads CASSPGTRGEYTQYF. The CDR3 nucleotides read TGTGCCAGCAGCCCCGGGACAAGGGGGGAATATACGCAGTATTTT. V and J are TRBV5-6 and TRBJ2-3, with D perhaps being TRBD1 or TRBD2 (6 bases each). V shed 4 bases and J shed 7 bases, with 19 bases lying between them. This CDR3 is built from 15 residues. The germline V gene encodes CDR1 SGHDT and CDR2 YYEEEE.

This clonotype has at least ten counts. The chain combines TRBV7-2 with TRBJ1-2, with a weak D call TRBD1 (6 bases). The V and J ends lost 5 bases and 0 bases respectively, with 13 bases between them. The CDR3 extends over 15 amino acids. Germline CDR1 is SGHTA and CDR2 is FQGNSA. The CDR3, as DNA: TGTGCCAGCAGCGGACACAGGGTGGCTAACTATGGCTACACCTTC. This codes for CASSGHRVANYGYTF.

This clonotype was seen ten or more times. The CDR3 DNA reads as TGTGCCAGCAGGGGGTCATCCTCCTACGAGCAGTACTTC. Amino acid sequence: CASRGSSSYEQYF. The chain has TRBV12-3 or TRBV12-4 and TRBJ2-7; no clear D gene. The length of the CDR3 is 13 residues. Trimming removed 6 bases from V and 0 bases from J, with 9 bases in between.

The table lists this clonotype with many counts. The V gene is TRBV21-1, the J gene TRBJ2-7; TRBD1 was called by the table and not checked on the DNA. TRBV21-1 is noted as a pseudogene. The CDR3 is made up of 15 amino acids. The CDR3 DNA follows: TGTGCCAGCAGCAAAAGGATTGGGGGCCCGTACGAGCAGTACTTC. Translated: CASSKRIGGPYEQYF.

This clonotype occurred many times. The chain recombines TRBV9 with TRBJ2-1, with D uncertain. This CDR3 has 17 residues. Trimming took 0 bases from V and 8 from J, leaving 21 bases between them. The V gene's germline CDR1 is SGDLS and CDR2 YYNGEE. This chain's CDR3 is CASSVATATSSGDEQFF. In nucleotides, the CDR3 is TGTGCCAGCAGCGTAGCTACGGCGACCTCAAGTGGCGATGAGCAGTTCTTC.

Many counts were recorded for this clonotype. The chain employs TRBV19 and TRBJ2-2, with D perhaps matching TRBD2 (6 bases). Germline loops: CDR1 LNHDA, CDR2 SQIVND (reference sequence). The CDR3 loop spans 14 amino acids. Trimming took off 5 bases at V and 7 bases at J, with 14 bases between the two ends. CDR3 in DNA: TGTGCCAGTAGTTCGGGACTTTATAGCGGGGAGCTGTTTTTT. This translates into CASSSGLYSGELFF. The full variable domain, with the rest looked up from reference TRBV19 and TRBJ2-2, is DGGITQSPKYLFRKEGQNVTLSCEQNLNHDAMYWYRQDPGQGLRLIYYSQIVNDFQKGDIAEGYSVSREKKESFPLTVTSAQKNPTAFYLCASSSGLYSGELFFGEGSRLTVL.

This clonotype showed up many times. CDR3 in amino acids: CASSVGAGPIDSPLHF. The CDR3 coding sequence is TGTGCCAGCAGCGTAGGGGCAGGACCCATAGATTCACCCCTCCACTTT. This chain links TRBV9 with TRBJ1-6; D remains unclear. This CDR3 is 16 amino acids long. Trimming took 0 bases from V and 8 from J, leaving 15 bases between them. Germline loops: CDR1 SGDLS, CDR2 YYNGEE. Using reference TRBV9 and TRBJ1-6 for the parts outside the CDR3, the full variable domain is DSGVTQTPKHLITATGQRVTLRCSPRSGDLSVYWYQQSLDQGLQFLIQYYNGEERAKGNILERFSAQQFPDLHSELNLSSLELGDSALYFCASSVGAGPIDSPLHFGNGTRLTVT.

This clonotype was counted a few times. J is TRBJ1-2 and V is TRBV29-1; 8 positions agree with TRBD1. CDR1 and CDR2 (germline): SQVTM, ANQGSEA. This CDR3 has 12 residues. Unmatched junction bases numbered 4, after V lost 4 bases and J lost 6 bases. CDR3: CSVAPTGDGYTF. The CDR3 nucleotides are TGCAGCGTTGCACCGACAGGGGATGGCTACACCTTC.

This clonotype has a count of ten or more. The chain uses TRBV7-6 and TRBJ2-7, with no clear D. The CDR3 loop spans 15 amino acids. CDR1 is SGHVS, CDR2 FNYEAQ, per germline. Trimming pared 5 bases from V and 3 bases from J, leaving 17 bases between. CDR3 in amino acids: CASSPEPLGIYEQYF. The CDR3 bases are TGTGCCAGCAGCCCAGAACCGCTAGGAATCTACGAGCAGTACTTC.

The genes are TRBV12-3 or TRBV12-4 and TRBJ1-6; no clear D. V lost 5 bases and J 0 bases, leaving 20 bases between the germline ends. The CDR3 consists of 19 residues. The CDR3 sequence is CASSPNSLSLSSYNSPLHF. The CDR3 DNA sequence: TGTGCCAGCAGTCCTAACTCTCTCTCTCTAAGCTCCTATAATTCACCCCTCCACTTT.

This clonotype occurred a few times. J is TRBJ2-1 and V is TRBV4-1, with 7 bases fitting TRBD2. V trimming: 3 bases; J trimming: 6 bases; junction bases outside the gene matches: 8. CDR1 is MGHRA, CDR2 YSYEKL, per germline. CDR3 size: 15 residues. CDR3 coding DNA: TGCGCCAGCAGCCAGAGAAGGCTAGCGGTCAATGAGCAGTTCTTC. Translating gives CASSQRRLAVNEQFF.

The rearrangement uses TRBV5-1 and TRBJ2-1, with 7 bases that match TRBD1. Trimming at V came to 0 bases and at J to 4 bases, leaving 4 bases not matched to a gene. The CDR3 runs 15 residues. Per germline, CDR1 SGHRS and CDR2 YFSETQ. CDR3: CASSLVGRGYNEQFF. CDR3 nucleotides: TGCGCCAGCAGCTTGGTGGGCAGGGGGTACAATGAGCAGTTCTTC.

This clonotype came up many times. The rearrangement links TRBV15 to TRBJ2-3; TRBD2 might be the D (6 bases). This CDR3 region has 16 residues. Trimming took off 2 bases at V and 1 base at J, with 13 bases between the two ends. The V gene's germline CDR1 is LNHNV and CDR2 YYDKDF (reference sequence). DNA of the CDR3: TGTGCCACCAGCAGACCTAAAGCGGGTGGCACAGATACGCAGTATTTT. It yields the protein CATSRPKAGGTDTQYF.